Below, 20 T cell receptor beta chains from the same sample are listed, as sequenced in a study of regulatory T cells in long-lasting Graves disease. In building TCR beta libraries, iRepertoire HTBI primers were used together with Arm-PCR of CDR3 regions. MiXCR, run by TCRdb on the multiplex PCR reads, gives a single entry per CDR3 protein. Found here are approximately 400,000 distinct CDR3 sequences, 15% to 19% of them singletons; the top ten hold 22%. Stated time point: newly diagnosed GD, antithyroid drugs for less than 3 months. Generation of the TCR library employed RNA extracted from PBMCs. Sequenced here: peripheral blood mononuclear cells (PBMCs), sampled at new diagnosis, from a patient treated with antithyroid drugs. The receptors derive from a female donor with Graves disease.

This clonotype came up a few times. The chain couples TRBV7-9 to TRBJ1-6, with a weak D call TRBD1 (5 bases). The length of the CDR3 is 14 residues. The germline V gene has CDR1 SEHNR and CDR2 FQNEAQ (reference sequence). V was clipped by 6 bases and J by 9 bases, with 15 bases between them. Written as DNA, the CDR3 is TGTGCCAGCAGTTCCTCGGGACTCTCTTCACCCCTCCACTTT. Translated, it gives CASSSSGLSSPLHF.

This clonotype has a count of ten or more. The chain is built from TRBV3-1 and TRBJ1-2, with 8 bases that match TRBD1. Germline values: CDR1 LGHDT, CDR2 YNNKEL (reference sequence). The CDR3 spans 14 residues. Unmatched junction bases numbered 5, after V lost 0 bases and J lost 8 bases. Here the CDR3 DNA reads TGTGCCAGCAGCCAAGATGGCAGGGGGCAAGGCTACACCTTC. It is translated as CASSQDGRGQGYTF.

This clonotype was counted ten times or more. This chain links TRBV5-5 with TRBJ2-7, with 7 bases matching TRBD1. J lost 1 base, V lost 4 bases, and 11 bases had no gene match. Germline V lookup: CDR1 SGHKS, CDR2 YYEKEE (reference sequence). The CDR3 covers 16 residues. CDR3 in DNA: TGTGCCAGCAGCCTCACTCCGGGACAGCCGTCCTACGAGCAGTACTTC. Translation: CASSLTPGQPSYEQYF.

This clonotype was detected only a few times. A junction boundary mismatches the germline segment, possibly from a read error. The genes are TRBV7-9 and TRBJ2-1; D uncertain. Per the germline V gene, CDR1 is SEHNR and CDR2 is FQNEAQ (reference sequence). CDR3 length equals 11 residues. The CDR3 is CASSRTAHLLF. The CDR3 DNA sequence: TGTGCCAGCAGCCGGACGGCCCACCTTCTCTTC.

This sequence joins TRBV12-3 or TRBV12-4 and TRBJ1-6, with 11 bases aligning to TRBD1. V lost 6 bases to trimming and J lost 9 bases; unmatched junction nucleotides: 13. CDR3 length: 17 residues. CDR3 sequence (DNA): TGTGCCAGCAGCCATAGGACAGGGGGCACGTATGGTTCACCCCTCCACTTT. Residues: CASSHRTGGTYGSPLHF.

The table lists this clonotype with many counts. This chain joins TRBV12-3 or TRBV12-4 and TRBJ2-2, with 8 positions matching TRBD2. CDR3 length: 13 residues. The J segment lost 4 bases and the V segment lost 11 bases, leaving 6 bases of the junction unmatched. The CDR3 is CACGGKGTGELFF. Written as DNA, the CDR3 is TGTGCCTGCGGGGGGAAGGGCACCGGGGAGCTGTTTTTT.

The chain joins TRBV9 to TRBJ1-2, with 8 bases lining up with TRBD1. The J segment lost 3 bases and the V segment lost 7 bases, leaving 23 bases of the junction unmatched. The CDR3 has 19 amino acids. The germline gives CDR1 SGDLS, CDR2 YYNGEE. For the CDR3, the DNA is TGTGCCAGCGGACAGGGCGGGGGGCCGACTACTTACAACTACTATGGCTACACCTTC. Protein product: CASGQGGGPTTYNYYGYTF.

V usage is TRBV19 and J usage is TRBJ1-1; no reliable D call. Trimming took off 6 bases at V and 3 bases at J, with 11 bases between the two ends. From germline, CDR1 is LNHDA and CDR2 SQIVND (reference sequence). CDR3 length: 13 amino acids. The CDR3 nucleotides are TGTGCCAGTAGGCCCGTCACGGACACTGAAGCTTTCTTT. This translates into CASRPVTDTEAFF.

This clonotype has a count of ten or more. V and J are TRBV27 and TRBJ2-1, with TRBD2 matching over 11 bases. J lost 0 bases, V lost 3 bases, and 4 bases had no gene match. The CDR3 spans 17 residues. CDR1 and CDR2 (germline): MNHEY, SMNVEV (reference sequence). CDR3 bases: TGTGCCAGCAGTTTCACTACTAGCGGGGGCTCCTACAATGAGCAGTTCTTC. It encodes CASSFTTSGGSYNEQFF.

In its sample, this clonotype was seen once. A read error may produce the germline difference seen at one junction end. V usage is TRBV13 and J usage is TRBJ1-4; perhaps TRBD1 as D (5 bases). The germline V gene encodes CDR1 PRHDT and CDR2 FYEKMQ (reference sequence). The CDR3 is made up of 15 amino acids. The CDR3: CASSLGPQGEEKRFF. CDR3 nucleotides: TGTGCCAGCAGCTTAGGCCCCCAGGGCGAGGAAAAACGGTTTTTT.

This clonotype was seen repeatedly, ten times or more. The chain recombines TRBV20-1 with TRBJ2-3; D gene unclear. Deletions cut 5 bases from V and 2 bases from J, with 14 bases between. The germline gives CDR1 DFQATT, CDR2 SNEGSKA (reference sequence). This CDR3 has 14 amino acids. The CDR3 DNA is TGCAGTGCTGATGGAGATTCCCCCACAGATACGCAGTATTTT. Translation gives CSADGDSPTDTQYF.

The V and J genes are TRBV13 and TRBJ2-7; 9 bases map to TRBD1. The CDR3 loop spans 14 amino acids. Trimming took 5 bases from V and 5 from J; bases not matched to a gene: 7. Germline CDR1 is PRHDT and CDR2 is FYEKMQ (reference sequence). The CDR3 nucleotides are TGTGCCAGCAGCGGGCGGACAGGGGATAACGAGCAGTACTTC. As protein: CASSGRTGDNEQYF.

The DNA for the CDR3 is TGTGCCAGCAGTCCCGGTTTGGCAGGGGACTATGGCTACACCTTC. As protein: CASSPGLAGDYGYTF. The chain joins TRBV12-3 or TRBV12-4 to TRBJ1-2, with D possibly TRBD1 on 6 matching bases. V was shortened by 5 bases and J by 3 bases, with 16 bases between the two germline ends. The CDR3 covers 15 residues.

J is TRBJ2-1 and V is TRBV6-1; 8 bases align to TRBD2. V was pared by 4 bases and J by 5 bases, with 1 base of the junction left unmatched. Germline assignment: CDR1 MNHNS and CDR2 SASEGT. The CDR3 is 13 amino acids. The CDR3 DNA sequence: TGTGCCAGCAGTGCCGGGGGGGACAATGAGCAGTTCTTC. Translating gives CASSAGGDNEQFF.

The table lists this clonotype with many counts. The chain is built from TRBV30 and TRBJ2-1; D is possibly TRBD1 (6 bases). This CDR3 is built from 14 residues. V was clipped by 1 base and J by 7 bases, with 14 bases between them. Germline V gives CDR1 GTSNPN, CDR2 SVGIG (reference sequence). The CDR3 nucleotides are TGTGCCTGGAGTGGGGGGCCTTTGAGTAATGAGCAGTTCTTC. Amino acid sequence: CAWSGGPLSNEQFF.

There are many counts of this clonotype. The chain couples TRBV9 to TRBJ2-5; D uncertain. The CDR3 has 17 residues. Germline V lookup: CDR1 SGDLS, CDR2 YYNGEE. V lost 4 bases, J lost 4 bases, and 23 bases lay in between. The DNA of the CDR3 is TGTGCCAGCAGCCCATTAGGAGACCCTGGTTTCGGAGAGACCCAGTACTTC. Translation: CASSPLGDPGFGETQYF.

As DNA, the CDR3 is TGTGCCAGCAGCGTAGGGAATTACAATGAGCAGTTCTTC. It yields the protein CASSVGNYNEQFF. J is TRBJ2-1 and V is TRBV9; D not certain. CDR1 is SGDLS, CDR2 YYNGEE, per germline. Deletions cut 0 bases from V and 4 bases from J, with 5 bases between. This CDR3 contains 13 residues.

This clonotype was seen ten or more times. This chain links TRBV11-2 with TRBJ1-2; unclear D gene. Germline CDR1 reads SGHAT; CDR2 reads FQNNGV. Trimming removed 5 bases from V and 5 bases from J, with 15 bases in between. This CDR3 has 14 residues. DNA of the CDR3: TGTGCCAGCAGCCCCCCAGGAATGGAGTATGGCTACACCTTC. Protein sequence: CASSPPGMEYGYTF.

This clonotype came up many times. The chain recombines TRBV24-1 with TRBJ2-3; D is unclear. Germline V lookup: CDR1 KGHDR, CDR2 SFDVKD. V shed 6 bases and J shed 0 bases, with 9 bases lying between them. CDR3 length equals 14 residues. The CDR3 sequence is CATSSAASTDTQYF. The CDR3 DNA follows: TGTGCCACCAGTTCGGCAGCTAGCACAGATACGCAGTATTTT.

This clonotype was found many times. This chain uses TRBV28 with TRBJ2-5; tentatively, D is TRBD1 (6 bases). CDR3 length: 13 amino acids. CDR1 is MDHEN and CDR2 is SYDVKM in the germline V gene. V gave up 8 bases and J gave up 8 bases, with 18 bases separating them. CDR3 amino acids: CASQGDYRETQYF. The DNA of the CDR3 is TGTGCCAGCCAAGGAGACTACAGGGAAACCCAGTACTTC.